The next 14 T cell receptor beta chains were all read from a single sample in a study of CD8+CD57+ T cells in acquired aplastic anemia. Genomic DNA acted as the template from which TCR beta VDJ combination and CDR3 sequence profiling were carried out. Using its own MiXCR run on the reads, TCRdb lists one record per CDR3 protein. There are approximately 300,000 distinct CDR3 sequences in the sample; approximately 60% occur only once, and under 1.5% lies in the top ten. All patients picked for sequencing had shown, by flow cytometry, an expansion of CD8+CD57+ cells. Specimen: sorted CD4+, CD8+, or CD8+CD57+ T cells (not recorded which) from PBMCs. All receptors derive from a human donor with aplastic anemia.

This clonotype was counted at least ten times. The rearrangement links TRBV12-3 or TRBV12-4 to TRBJ2-1; D remains unclear. The CDR3 consists of 14 residues. Trimming removed 3 bases from V and 5 bases from J, with 11 bases in between. The CDR3 DNA reads TGTGCCAGCAGTTTCTCTGGTAGAAACAATGAGCAGTTCTTC. Its protein product is CASSFSGRNNEQFF.

This clonotype was counted between two and nine times. V is TRBV20-1 and J is TRBJ2-7; 10 bases agree with TRBD2. CDR1 DFQATT and CDR2 SNEGSKA come from the germline V gene (reference sequence). V trimming: 3 bases; J trimming: 1 base; junction bases outside the gene matches: 3. CDR3 length: 14 amino acids. The DNA of the CDR3 is TGCAGTGCTAGTAGCGGGGGGACATCCTACGAGCAGTACTTC. This codes for CSASSGGTSYEQYF.

This clonotype was seen repeatedly, ten times or more. At one end, the junction sequence differs from germline, possibly due to a read error. V gene TRBV10-3 combines with J gene TRBJ1-6; TRBD1 matches at 9 bases. The CDR3 totals 18 residues. The germline CDR1 and CDR2 sequences are ENHRY and SYGVKD. The CDR3 protein is CAISEGTGSSSYNSPLRF. The CDR3 coding sequence is TGTGCCATCAGCGAAGGGACAGGGTCGTCGTCCTATAATTCACCCCTCCGCTTT.

This clonotype was seen a single time. The V gene is TRBV19, the J gene TRBJ1-4; no clear D gene. Germline V gene sequence: CDR1 LNHDA, CDR2 SQIVND (reference sequence). CDR3 size: 15 residues. The V end was cut by 0 bases, the J end by 8 bases, with 13 bases between. The CDR3 DNA is TGTGCCAGTAGTATAGATCAGTCAGCCGAAGAAAAACTGTTTTTT. Its protein is CASSIDQSAEEKLFF.

The chain joins TRBV27 to TRBJ2-7; D not certain. The CDR3 is made up of 16 amino acids. In germline, CDR1 is MNHEY, CDR2 SMNVEV (reference sequence). Trimming removed 5 bases from V and 0 bases from J, with 17 bases in between. The CDR3 nucleotides read TGTGCCAGCAGTCCCGAGGTTATGGCCACCTCCTACGAGCAGTACTTC. Amino acid sequence: CASSPEVMATSYEQYF.

V gene TRBV28 combines with J gene TRBJ1-2; 7 bases are a match to TRBD1. V shed 5 bases, J shed 12 bases, and the junction held 6 bases outside the gene matches. This CDR3 comprises 11 residues. Germline CDR1 MDHEN, CDR2 SYDVKM. The CDR3: CASSKTGLNTF. The DNA of the CDR3 is TGTGCCAGCAGTAAGACAGGGCTGAACACCTTC.

This rearrangement joins TRBV12-3 or TRBV12-4 to TRBJ1-1, with TRBD1 identical over 9 bases. V lost 5 bases and J lost 8; bases outside the gene matches: 6. The CDR3 has 13 residues. CDR3 in DNA: TGTGCCAGCAGTCCAAGGACAGGGGTAGAAGCTTTCTTT. Translation gives CASSPRTGVEAFF.

In nucleotides, the CDR3 is TGTGCCAGCAGTCCGGCCGGGACAGGGGCCTACGAGCAGTACTTC. It specifies CASSPAGTGAYEQYF. The rearrangement links TRBV12-3 or TRBV12-4 to TRBJ2-7; 10 nucleotides align to TRBD1. The J segment lost 2 bases and the V segment lost 5 bases, leaving 6 bases of the junction unmatched. This CDR3 comprises 15 residues.

The gene calls are TRBV11-2 and TRBJ2-7, with 9 positions matching TRBD2. J lost 6 bases, V lost 5 bases, and 11 bases had no gene match. The germline CDR1 and CDR2 sequences are SGHAT and FQNNGV. There are 15 residues in the CDR3. CDR3 bases: TGTGCCAGCAGCGTGTTGGGCGGGAGGGGAAGCGAGCAGTACTTC. This codes for CASSVLGGRGSEQYF.

At least ten counts were recorded for this clonotype. The chain recombines TRBV5-8 with TRBJ1-1, with unresolved D. This CDR3 is built from 14 residues. V lost 4 bases and J lost 1, with 11 bases in between. The germline gives CDR1 SGHTS, CDR2 YDEGEE. The CDR3 DNA reads TGTGCCAGCAGCCGAGACTCCGGGAACACTGAAGCTTTCTTT. It encodes CASSRDSGNTEAFF.

The chain uses TRBV2 and TRBJ2-1; TRBD1 matches 10 bases. Germline V gene sequence: CDR1 SNHLY, CDR2 FYNNEI. The V and J ends lost 10 bases and 8 bases, in that order; junction bases with no gene match: 5. The CDR3 has 12 amino acids. Here the CDR3 DNA reads TGTGCCACCGCCGGGACAGGGGATGAGCAGTTCTTC. It specifies CATAGTGDEQFF.

The chain employs TRBV7-3 and TRBJ2-1; perhaps D is TRBD1 or TRBD2 (5 bases each). The germline V gene encodes CDR1 SGHTA and CDR2 FQGTGA. The CDR3 runs 17 residues. The ends were cut back, 4 bases at V and 5 bases at J, with 21 bases in the middle. CDR3 residues: CASSSMPGPKKNNEQFF. The CDR3, as DNA: TGTGCCAGCAGCTCGATGCCGGGACCTAAAAAGAACAATGAGCAGTTCTTC.

This clonotype was seen many times. The chain is built from TRBV7-9 and TRBJ1-3, with 8 bases matching TRBD1. The CDR3 extends over 14 amino acids. The V and J ends lost 4 bases and 4 bases, in that order; junction bases with no gene match: 3. In germline, CDR1 is SEHNR, CDR2 FQNEAQ (reference sequence). The CDR3 DNA is TGTGCCAGCAGCTCGACAGGGGCAGGAAACACCATATATTTT. It translates to CASSSTGAGNTIYF.

The chain has TRBV5-1 and TRBJ2-7; TRBD1 matches at 10 bases. This CDR3 contains 18 residues. The J segment lost 0 bases and the V segment lost 0 bases, leaving 9 bases of the junction unmatched. Germline loops: CDR1 SGHRS, CDR2 YFSETQ. The CDR3 nucleotides are TGCGCCAGCAGCTTGGCGGCAGGGACAGGGGCCTACTCCTACGAGCAGTACTTC. Its translation: CASSLAAGTGAYSYEQYF.